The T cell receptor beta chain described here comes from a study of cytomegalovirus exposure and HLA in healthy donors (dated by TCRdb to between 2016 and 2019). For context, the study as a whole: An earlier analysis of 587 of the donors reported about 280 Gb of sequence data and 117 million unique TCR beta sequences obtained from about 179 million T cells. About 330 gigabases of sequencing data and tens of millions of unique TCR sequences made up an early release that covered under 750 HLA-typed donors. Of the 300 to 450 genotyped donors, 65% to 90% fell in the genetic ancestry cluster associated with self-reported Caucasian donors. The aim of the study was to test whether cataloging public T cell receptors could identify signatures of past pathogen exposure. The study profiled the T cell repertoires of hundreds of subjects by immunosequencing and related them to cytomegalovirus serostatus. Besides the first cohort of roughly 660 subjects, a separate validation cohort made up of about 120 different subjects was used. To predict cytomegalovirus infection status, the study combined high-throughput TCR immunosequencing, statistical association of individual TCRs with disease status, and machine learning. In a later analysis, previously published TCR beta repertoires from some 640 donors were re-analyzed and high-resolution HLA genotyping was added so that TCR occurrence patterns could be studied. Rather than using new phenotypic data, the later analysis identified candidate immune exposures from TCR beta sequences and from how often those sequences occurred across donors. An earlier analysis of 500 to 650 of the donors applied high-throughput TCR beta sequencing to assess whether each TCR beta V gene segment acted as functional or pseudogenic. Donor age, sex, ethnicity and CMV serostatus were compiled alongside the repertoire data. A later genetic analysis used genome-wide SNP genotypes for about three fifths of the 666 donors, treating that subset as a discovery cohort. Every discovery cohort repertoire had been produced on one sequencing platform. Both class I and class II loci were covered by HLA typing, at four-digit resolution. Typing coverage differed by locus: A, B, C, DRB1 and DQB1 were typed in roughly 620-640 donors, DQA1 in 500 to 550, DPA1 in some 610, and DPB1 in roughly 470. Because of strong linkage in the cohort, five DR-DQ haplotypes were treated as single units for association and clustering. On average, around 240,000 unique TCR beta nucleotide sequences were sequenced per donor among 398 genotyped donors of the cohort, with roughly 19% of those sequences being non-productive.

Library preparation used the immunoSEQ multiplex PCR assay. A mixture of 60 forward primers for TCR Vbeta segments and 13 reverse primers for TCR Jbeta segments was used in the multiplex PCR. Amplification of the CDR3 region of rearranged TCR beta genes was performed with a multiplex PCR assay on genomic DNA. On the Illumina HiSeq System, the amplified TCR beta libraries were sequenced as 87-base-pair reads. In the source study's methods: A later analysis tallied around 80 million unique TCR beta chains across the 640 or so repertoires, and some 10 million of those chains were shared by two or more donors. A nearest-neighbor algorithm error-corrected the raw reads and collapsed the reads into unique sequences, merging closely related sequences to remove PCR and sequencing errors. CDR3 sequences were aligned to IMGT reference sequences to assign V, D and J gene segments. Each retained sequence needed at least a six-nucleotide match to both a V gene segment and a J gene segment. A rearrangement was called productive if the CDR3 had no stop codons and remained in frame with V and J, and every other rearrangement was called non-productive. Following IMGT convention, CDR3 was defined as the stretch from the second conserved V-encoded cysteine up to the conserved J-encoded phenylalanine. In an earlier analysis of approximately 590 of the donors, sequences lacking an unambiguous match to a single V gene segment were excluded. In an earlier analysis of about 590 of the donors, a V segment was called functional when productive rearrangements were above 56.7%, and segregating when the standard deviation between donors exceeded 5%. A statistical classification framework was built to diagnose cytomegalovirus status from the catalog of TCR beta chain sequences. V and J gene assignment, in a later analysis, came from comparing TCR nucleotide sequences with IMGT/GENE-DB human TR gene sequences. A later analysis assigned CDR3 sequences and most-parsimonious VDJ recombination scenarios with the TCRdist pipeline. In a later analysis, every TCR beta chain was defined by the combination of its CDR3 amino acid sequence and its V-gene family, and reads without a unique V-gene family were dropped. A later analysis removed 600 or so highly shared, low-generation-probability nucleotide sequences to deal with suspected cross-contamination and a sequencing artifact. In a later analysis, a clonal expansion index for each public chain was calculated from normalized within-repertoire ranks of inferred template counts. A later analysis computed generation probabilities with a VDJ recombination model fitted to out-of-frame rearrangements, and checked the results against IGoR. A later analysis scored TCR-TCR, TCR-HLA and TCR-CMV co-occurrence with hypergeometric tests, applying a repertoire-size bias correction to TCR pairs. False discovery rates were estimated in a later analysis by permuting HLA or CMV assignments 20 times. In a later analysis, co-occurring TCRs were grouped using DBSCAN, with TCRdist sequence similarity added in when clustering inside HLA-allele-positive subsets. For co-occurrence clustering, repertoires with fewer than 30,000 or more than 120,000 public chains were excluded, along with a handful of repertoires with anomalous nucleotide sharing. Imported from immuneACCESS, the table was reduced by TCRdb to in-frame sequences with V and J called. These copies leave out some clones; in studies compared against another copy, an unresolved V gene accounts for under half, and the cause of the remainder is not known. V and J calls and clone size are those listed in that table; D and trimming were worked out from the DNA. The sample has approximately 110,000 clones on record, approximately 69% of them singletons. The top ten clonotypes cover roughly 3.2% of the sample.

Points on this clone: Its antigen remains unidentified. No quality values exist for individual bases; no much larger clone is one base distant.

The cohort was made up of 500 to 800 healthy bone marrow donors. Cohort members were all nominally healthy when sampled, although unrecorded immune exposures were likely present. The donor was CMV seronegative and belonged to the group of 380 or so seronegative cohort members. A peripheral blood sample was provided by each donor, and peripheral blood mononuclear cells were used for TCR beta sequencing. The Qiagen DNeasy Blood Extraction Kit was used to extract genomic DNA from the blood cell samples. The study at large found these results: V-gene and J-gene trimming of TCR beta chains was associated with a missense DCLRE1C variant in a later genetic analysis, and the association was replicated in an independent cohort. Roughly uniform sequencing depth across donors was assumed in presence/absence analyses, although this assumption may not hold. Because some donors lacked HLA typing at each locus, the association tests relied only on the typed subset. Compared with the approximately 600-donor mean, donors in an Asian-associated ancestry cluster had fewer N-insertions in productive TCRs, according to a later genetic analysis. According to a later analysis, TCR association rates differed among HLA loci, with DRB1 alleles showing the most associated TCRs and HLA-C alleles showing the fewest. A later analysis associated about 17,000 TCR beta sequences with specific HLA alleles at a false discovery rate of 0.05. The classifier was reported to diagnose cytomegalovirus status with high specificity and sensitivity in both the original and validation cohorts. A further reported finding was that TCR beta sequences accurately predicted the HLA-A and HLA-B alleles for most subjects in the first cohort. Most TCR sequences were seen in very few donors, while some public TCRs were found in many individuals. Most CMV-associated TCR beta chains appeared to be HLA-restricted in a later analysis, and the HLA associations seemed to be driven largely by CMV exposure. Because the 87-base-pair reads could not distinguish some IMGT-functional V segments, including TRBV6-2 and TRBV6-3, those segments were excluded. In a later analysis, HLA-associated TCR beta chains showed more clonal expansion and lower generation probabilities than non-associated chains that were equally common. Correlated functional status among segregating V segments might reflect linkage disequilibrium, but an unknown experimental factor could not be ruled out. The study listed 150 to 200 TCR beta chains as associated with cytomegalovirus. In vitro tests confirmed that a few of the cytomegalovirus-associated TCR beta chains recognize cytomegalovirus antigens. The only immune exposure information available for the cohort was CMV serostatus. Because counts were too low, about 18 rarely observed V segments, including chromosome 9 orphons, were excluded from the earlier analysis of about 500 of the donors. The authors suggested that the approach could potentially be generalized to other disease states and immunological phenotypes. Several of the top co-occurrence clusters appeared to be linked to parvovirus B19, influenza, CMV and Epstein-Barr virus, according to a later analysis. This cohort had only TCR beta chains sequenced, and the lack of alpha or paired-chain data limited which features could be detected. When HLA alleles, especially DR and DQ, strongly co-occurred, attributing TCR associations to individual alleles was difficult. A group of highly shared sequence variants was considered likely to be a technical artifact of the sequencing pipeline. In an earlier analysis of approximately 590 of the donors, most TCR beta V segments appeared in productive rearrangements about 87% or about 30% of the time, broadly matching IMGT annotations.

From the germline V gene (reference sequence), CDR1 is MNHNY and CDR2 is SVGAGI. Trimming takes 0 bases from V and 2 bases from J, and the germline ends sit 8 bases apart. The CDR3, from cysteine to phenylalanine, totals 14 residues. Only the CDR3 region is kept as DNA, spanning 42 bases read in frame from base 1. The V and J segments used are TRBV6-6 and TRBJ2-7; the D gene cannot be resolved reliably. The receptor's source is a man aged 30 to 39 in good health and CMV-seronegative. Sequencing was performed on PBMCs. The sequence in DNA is TGTGCCAGCAGTTACTCGAGCGAGGCCTACGAGCAGTACTTC. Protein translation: CASSYSSEAYEQYF.